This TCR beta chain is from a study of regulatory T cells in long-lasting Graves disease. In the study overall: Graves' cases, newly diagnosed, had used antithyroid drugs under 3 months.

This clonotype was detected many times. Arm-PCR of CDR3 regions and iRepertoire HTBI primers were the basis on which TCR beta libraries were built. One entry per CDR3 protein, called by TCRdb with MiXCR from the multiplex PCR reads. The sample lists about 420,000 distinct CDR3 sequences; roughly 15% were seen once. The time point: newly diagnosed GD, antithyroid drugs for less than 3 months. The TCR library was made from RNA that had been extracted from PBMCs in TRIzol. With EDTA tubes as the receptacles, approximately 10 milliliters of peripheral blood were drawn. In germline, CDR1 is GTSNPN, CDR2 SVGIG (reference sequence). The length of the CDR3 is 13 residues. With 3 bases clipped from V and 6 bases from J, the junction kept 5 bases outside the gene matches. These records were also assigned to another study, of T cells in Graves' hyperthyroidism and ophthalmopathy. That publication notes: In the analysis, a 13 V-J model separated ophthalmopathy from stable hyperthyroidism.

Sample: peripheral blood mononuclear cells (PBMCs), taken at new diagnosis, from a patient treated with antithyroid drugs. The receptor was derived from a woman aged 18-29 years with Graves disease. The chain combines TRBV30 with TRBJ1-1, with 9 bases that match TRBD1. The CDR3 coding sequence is TGTGCCTGGAGGAGACAGGGGGGCTCTGAAGCTTTCTTT. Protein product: CAWRRQGGSEAFF.